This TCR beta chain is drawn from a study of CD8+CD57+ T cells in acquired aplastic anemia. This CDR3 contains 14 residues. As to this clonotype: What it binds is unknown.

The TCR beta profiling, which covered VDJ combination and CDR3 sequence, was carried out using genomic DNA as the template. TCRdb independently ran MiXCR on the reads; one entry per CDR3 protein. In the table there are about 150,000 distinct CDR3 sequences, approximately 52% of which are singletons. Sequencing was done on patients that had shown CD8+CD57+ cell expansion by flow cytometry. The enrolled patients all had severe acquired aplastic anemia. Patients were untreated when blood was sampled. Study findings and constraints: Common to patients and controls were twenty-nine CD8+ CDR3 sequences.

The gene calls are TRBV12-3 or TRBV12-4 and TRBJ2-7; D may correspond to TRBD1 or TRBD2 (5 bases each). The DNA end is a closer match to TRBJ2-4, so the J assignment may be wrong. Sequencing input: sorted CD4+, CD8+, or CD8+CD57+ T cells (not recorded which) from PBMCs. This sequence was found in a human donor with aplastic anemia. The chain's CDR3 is CASSSRGPEGIQYF. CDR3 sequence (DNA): TGTGCCAGCAGTTCGAGGGGACCTGAGGGCATTCAGTACTTC.